This T cell receptor (beta chain) was obtained from a study of graft-versus-host responses after intestinal transplantation. Some clones are missing from TCRdb's copy, which holds only in-frame ones; the method was immunoSEQ multiplex PCR. The sample has 6,500 to 10,000 clones, 31% seen once. Only a few counts were recorded for this clone. The CDR3 is 11 residues long. Germline assignment: CDR1 MNHNY and CDR2 SVGAGI (reference sequence). V was pared by 5 bases and J by 5 bases, with 7 bases between. Material: alloreactive CD4+ T cells from a mixed lymphocyte reaction culture, obtained before intestinal transplant. Noted subset: CFSE-low proliferating T cells sorted from roughly 6-day pre-transplant mixed lymphocyte reaction (GvH or HvG direction). The chain combines TRBV6-6 with TRBJ2-7; D remains unclear. This TCR derives from a human patient who received an intestinal transplant. In DNA form, the CDR3 reads TGTGCCAGCAGTACTCTCAACGAGCAGTACTTC. This translates into CASSTLNEQYF.